This is a list of T cell receptor beta chains from one sample in a study of shared clonotypes between healthy human individuals. The repertoire was sequenced with immunoSEQ multiplex PCR; TCRdb's copy has only in-frame clones and lacks some. The data show 2 million to 2.5 million clones, almost 96% seen once. Sequencing was performed on naive CD4+ T cells sorted from blood. The origin of the receptors is a man aged 18 to 29 in good health. The CDR3 runs from the conserved cysteine through the conserved F or W. A D gene is named only where the DNA matches it firmly. For some rows the clone size is stated as once, few or many, or as a class when expanded; others skip it.

D,J,size,V,CDR3,DNA
NA,TRBJ1-5,once,TRBV6-1,CASSELMAGSNQPQHF,TGTGCCAGCAGTGAATTGATGGCAGGCAGCAATCAGCCCCAGCATTTT
TRBD1,TRBJ2-7,NA,TRBV7-6,CASSFDRESREQYF,TGTGCCAGCAGCTTTGACAGGGAGTCACGGGAGCAGTACTTC
NA,TRBJ1-2,NA,TRBV27,CASSFGGGSYGYTF,TGTGCCAGCAGTTTCGGGGGGGGCTCCTATGGCTACACCTTC
NA,TRBJ1-6,once,TRBV5-1,CASSLYGLNSPLHF,TGCGCCAGCAGCTTGTATGGGCTTAATTCACCCCTCCACTTT
NA,TRBJ2-2,NA,TRBV9,CASSPHWLETGELFF,TGTGCCAGCAGCCCCCACTGGCTAGAAACCGGGGAGCTGTTTTTT
NA,TRBJ2-3,NA,TRBV6-6,CASSSYGERDRNTQYF,TGTGCCAGCAGTTCCTACGGGGAACGGGACCGGAATACGCAGTATTTT
NA,TRBJ1-5,NA,TRBV4-1,CASSQDTGLIQPQHF,TGCGCCAGCAGCCAAGATACAGGGTTGATTCAGCCCCAGCATTTT
TRBD2,TRBJ2-6,once,TRBV19,CASSTRLAELSGANVLTF,TGTGCCAGTAGTACTCGACTAGCGGAACTCTCTGGGGCCAACGTCCTGACTTTC
NA,TRBJ2-2,NA,TRBV5-1,CASSLAGDITGELFF,TGCGCCAGCAGCTTAGCAGGGGATATTACCGGGGAGCTGTTTTTT
NA,TRBJ2-1,NA,TRBV10-3,CAIAGYTSSSYNEQFF,TGTGCCATCGCCGGCTACACCTCGAGCTCCTACAATGAGCAGTTCTTC
NA,TRBJ1-6,NA,TRBV19,CASSIRTDNSPLHF,TGTGCCAGTAGTATTCGGACGGATAATTCACCCCTCCACTTT
TRBD1,TRBJ1-5,NA,TRBV27,CASSSTRTGVSAPQHF,TGTGCCAGCAGTTCCACAAGGACAGGGGTTAGCGCGCCCCAGCATTTT
TRBD2,TRBJ2-3,NA,TRBV7-9,CASSLGIVAGADTQYF,TGTGCCAGCAGCTTAGGCATCGTAGCGGGGGCAGATACGCAGTATTTT
TRBD1,TRBJ2-5,NA,TRBV5-4,CASSWAGTGVRETQYF,TGTGCCAGCAGCTGGGCCGGGACAGGGGTGAGGGAGACCCAGTACTTC
NA,TRBJ1-5,NA,TRBV27,CASGRGVSNQPQHF,TGTGCCAGCGGTCGAGGGGTTAGCAATCAGCCCCAGCATTTT
NA,TRBJ2-1,NA,TRBV11-2,CASSEDWVGNEQFF,TGTGCCAGCAGCGAGGACTGGGTGGGCAATGAGCAGTTCTTC
NA,TRBJ2-5,NA,TRBV6-1,CASSNLRGTQETQYF,TGTGCCAGCAGTAACCTACGGGGGACCCAAGAGACCCAGTACTTC
NA,TRBJ1-5,NA,TRBV9,CASSVYSNQPQHF,TGTGCCAGCAGCGTCTATAGCAATCAGCCCCAGCATTTT
TRBD2,TRBJ2-7,NA,TRBV7-2,CASSSEGLAGLEQYF,TGTGCCAGCAGCTCAGAAGGTCTAGCGGGACTCGAGCAGTACTTC
TRBD2,TRBJ2-7,NA,TRBV7-9,CASSFLAGTSYEQYF,TGTGCCAGCAGTTTTCTAGCGGGGACCTCCTACGAGCAGTACTTC
NA,TRBJ2-5,NA,TRBV28,CASSGTLGQETQYF,TGTGCCAGCAGTGGGACTCTGGGTCAAGAGACCCAGTACTTC
TRBD2,TRBJ2-3,NA,TRBV6-5,CASSYSGGWSGDTQYF,TGTGCCAGCAGTTATAGCGGGGGGTGGAGTGGGGATACGCAGTATTTT
NA,TRBJ2-5,NA,TRBV6-1,CASSRAPQMSETQYF,TGTGCCAGCAGTCGGGCTCCTCAGATGTCGGAGACCCAGTACTTC
TRBD1,TRBJ2-7,NA,TRBV27,CASSRQGSSSYEQYF,TGTGCCAGCAGCCGACAGGGGTCTAGCTCCTACGAGCAGTACTTC
TRBD1,TRBJ1-2,NA,TRBV6-5,CASSSQGDGYTF,TGTGCCAGCAGCTCACAGGGGGACGGCTACACCTTC
TRBD1,TRBJ1-1,few,TRBV10-3,CATRQGSNTEAFF,TGTGCCACCCGACAGGGGTCGAACACTGAAGCTTTCTTT
NA,TRBJ1-5,NA,TRBV6-1,CASSEGLQGREPQHF,TGTGCCAGCAGTGAGGGCCTTCAGGGGCGAGAGCCCCAGCATTTT
TRBD1,TRBJ2-7,NA,TRBV18,CASSPEGQMGYEQYF,TGTGCCAGCTCACCAGAGGGACAGATGGGCTACGAGCAGTACTTC
NA,TRBJ1-1,NA,TRBV6-1,CASSIYRDLNTEAFF,TGTGCCAGCAGTATATACAGGGACCTGAACACTGAAGCTTTCTTT
NA,TRBJ2-3,NA,TRBV18,CASSPLTGTDTQYF,TGTGCCAGCTCACCCCTGACTGGCACAGATACGCAGTATTTT
TRBD2,TRBJ2-3,NA,TRBV7-2,CASTKNSGRDNTQYF,TGTGCCAGCACCAAGAATAGCGGGAGGGATAATACGCAGTATTTT
TRBD2,TRBJ2-3,NA,TRBV29-1,CSVEDSSGGDLTDTQYF,TGCAGCGTTGAAGATTCCTCGGGAGGGGACCTCACAGATACGCAGTATTTT
TRBD1,TRBJ1-2,NA,TRBV7-8,CASSPGQDVYGYTF,TGTGCCAGCAGCCCCGGACAGGACGTCTATGGCTACACCTTC
NA,TRBJ1-5,NA,TRBV27,CASSLGLDYQPQHF,TGTGCCAGCAGTTTAGGCCTCGACTATCAGCCCCAGCATTTT
NA,TRBJ2-7,NA,TRBV18,CASSPRRPPYEQYF,TGTGCCAGCTCACCTAGGAGGCCACCCTACGAGCAGTACTTC
NA,TRBJ1-5,NA,TRBV5-1,CASSPGTTRNQPQHF,TGCGCCAGCAGCCCAGGGACGACTCGCAATCAGCCCCAGCATTTT
NA,TRBJ2-3,NA,TRBV2,CASSTPGQSTDTQYF,TGTGCCAGCAGCACTCCGGGTCAGAGCACAGATACGCAGTATTTT
NA,TRBJ2-4,NA,TRBV2,CASSEDSIRVMGSKNIQYF,TGTGCCAGCAGTGAAGATTCTATTCGGGTTATGGGGTCCAAAAACATTCAGTACTTC
NA,TRBJ2-7,NA,TRBV5-6,CASSPYLDLSYEQYF,TGTGCCAGCAGCCCCTATTTGGACTTATCCTACGAGCAGTACTTC
NA,TRBJ2-7,once,TRBV9,CASSADALGEQYF,TGTGCCAGCAGCGCCGATGCCTTGGGCGAGCAGTACTTC
NA,TRBJ1-1,NA,TRBV10-3,CAILKGIQGNTEAFF,TGTGCCATCCTTAAGGGTATACAGGGCAACACTGAGGCTTTCTTT
NA,TRBJ1-3,NA,TRBV9,CASSDGFGTAGNTIYF,TGTGCCAGCAGCGACGGTTTCGGGACCGCGGGAAACACCATATATTTT
TRBD1,TRBJ1-1,once,TRBV4-1,CASSQDGGTGADYTEAFF,TGCGCCAGCAGCCAAGATGGGGGGACAGGGGCTGACTACACTGAAGCTTTCTTT
NA,TRBJ1-4,NA,TRBV29-1,CSVLAEPNEKLFF,TGCAGCGTTCTGGCAGAACCTAATGAAAAACTGTTTTTT
TRBD2,TRBJ2-7,NA,TRBV6-5,CASNPQTSGGNEQYF,TGTGCCAGCAATCCCCAGACTAGCGGGGGCAACGAGCAGTACTTC
NA,TRBJ1-2,NA,TRBV5-5,CASNYHRTENYGYTF,TGTGCCAGCAACTATCATCGGACAGAGAACTATGGCTACACCTTC
NA,TRBJ2-7,NA,TRBV12-5,CASGSGALGSYEQYF,TGTGCTAGTGGGTCCGGAGCCCTTGGATCCTACGAGCAGTACTTC
NA,TRBJ2-5,NA,TRBV5-1,CASSLDSQETQYF,TGCGCCAGCAGCCTGGACAGTCAAGAGACCCAGTACTTC
NA,TRBJ2-7,NA,TRBV7-2,CASSLTTSPRTYEQYF,TGTGCCAGCAGCTTAACGACGAGCCCCAGGACCTACGAGCAGTACTTC
NA,TRBJ1-4,NA,TRBV9,CASSGGHTNEKLFF,TGTGCCAGCAGCGGGGGACACACTAATGAAAAACTGTTTTTT
TRBD1,TRBJ2-7,NA,TRBV7-6,CASSGGRGQGDLYEQYF,TGTGCCAGCAGCGGGGGGAGAGGACAGGGGGATCTCTACGAGCAGTACTTC
TRBD1,TRBJ2-2,NA,TRBV10-3,CAISEIPGTDTGELFF,TGTGCCATCAGTGAGATCCCTGGGACAGACACCGGGGAGCTGTTTTTT
TRBD1,TRBJ1-6,few,TRBV11-2,CASRPRDSLNSPLHF,TGTGCCAGCAGGCCCCGGGACAGCCTTAATTCACCCCTCCACTTT
NA,TRBJ2-2,NA,TRBV11-3,CASSSAGGELFF,TGTGCCAGCAGCTCCGCCGGCGGGGAGCTGTTTTTT